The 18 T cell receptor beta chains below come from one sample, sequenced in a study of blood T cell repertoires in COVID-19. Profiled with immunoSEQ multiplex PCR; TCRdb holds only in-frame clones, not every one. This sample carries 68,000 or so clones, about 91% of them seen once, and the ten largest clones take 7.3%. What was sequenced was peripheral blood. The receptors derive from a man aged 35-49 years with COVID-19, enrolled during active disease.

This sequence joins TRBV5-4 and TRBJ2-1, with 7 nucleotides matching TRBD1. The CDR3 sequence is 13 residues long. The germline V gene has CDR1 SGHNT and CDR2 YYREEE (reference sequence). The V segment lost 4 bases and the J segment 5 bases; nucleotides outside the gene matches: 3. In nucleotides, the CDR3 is TGTGCCAGCAGCCCCGGACAGGACAATGAGCAGTTCTTC. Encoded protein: CASSPGQDNEQFF.

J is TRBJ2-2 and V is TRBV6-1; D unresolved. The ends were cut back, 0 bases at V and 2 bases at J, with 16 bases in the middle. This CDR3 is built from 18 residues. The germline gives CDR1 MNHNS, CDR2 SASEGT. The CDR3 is CASSEAMLRRRNTGELFF. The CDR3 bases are TGTGCCAGCAGTGAAGCCATGCTGAGACGGAGAAACACCGGGGAGCTGTTTTTT.

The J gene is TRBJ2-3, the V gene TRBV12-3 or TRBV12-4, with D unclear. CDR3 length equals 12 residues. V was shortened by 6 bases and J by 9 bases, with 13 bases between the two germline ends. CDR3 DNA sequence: TGTGCCAGCAGCCCCGGTCGAAACACGCAGTATTTT. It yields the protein CASSPGRNTQYF.

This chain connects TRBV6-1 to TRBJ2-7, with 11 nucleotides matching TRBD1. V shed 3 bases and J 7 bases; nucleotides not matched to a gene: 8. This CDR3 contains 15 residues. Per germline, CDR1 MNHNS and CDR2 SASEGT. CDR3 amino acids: CASSDQGQGAREQYF. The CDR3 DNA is TGTGCCAGCAGTGACCAAGGACAGGGGGCGCGAGAGCAGTACTTC.

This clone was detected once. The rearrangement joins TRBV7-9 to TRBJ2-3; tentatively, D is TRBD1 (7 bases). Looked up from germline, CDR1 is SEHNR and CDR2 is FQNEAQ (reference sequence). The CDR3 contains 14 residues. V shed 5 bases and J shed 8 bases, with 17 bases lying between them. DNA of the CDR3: TGTGCCAGCAGCCCAGGGGGGTTTTTGAGTACGCAGTATTTT. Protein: CASSPGGFLSTQYF.

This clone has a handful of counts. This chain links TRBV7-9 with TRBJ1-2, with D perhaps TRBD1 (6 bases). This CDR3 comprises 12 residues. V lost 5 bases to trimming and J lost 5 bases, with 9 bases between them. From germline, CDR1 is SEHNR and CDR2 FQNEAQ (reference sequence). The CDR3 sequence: CASSTQGYGYTF. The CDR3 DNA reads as TGTGCCAGCAGCACACAGGGATATGGCTACACCTTC.

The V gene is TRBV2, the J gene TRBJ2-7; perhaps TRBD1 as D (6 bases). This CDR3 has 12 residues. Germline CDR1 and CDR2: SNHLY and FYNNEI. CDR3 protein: CGGRGSRYEQYF. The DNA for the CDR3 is TGTGGCGGAAGGGGGTCTCGGTACGAGCAGTACTTC. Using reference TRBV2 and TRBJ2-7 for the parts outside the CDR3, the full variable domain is EPEVTQTPSHQVTQMGQEVILRCVPISNHLYFYWYRQILGQKVEFLVSFYNNEISEKSEIFDDQFSVERPDGSNFTLKIRSTKLEDSAMYFCGGRGSRYEQYFGPGTRLTVT.

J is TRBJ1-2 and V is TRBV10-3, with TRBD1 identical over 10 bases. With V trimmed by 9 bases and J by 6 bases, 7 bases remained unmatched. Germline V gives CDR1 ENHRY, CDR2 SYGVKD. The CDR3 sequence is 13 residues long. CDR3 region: CAIDRGRENGYTF. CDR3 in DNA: TGTGCCATAGACAGGGGGCGCGAGAATGGCTACACCTTC.

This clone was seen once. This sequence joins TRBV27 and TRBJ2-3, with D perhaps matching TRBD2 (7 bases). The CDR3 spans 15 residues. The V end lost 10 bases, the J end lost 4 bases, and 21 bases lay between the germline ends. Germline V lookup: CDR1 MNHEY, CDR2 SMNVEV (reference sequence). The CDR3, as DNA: TGTGCCATCCTACTTAGGGGGGGGCGGGCAGATACGCAGTATTTT. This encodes CAILLRGGRADTQYF.

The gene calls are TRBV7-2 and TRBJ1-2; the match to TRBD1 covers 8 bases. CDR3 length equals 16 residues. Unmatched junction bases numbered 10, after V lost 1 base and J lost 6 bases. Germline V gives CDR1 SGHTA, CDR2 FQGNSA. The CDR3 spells CASSLDSTGDQNGYTF. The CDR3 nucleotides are TGTGCCAGCAGCTTAGATTCGACAGGGGATCAGAATGGCTACACCTTC.

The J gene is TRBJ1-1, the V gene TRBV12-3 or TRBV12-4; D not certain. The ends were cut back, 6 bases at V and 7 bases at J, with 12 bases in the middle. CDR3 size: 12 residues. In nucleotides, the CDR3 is TGTGCCAGCAGCCGAACACCGCTTGAAGCTTTCTTT. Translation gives CASSRTPLEAFF.

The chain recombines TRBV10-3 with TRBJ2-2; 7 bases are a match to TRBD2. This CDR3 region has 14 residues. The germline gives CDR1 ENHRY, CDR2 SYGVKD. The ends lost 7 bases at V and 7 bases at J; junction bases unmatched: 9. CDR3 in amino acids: CAIKVASGDGELFF. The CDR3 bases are TGTGCCATCAAGGTGGCTAGCGGTGACGGGGAGCTGTTTTTT.

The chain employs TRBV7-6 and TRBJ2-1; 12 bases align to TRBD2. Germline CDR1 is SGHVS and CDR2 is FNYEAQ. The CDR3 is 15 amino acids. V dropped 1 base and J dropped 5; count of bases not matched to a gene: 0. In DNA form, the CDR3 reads TGTGCCAGCAGCTTAGGACTAGCGGGAGACAATGAGCAGTTCTTC. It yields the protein CASSLGLAGDNEQFF.

The CDR3 coding sequence is TGTGCCAGCAGCTTTCAAGGGGCGCACTCTGGGGCCAACGTCCTGACTTTC. Residues: CASSFQGAHSGANVLTF. This chain joins TRBV7-2 and TRBJ2-6; tentatively, D is TRBD1 (5 bases). V gave up 3 bases and J gave up 0 bases, with 12 bases separating them. Germline assignment: CDR1 SGHTA and CDR2 FQGNSA. The CDR3 extends over 17 amino acids.

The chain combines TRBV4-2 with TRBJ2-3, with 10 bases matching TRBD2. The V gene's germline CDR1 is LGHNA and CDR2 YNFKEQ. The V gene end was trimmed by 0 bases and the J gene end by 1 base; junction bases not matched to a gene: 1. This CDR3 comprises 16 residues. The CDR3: CASSQDLAGGTDTQYF. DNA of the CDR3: TGTGCCAGCAGCCAAGACCTAGCGGGGGGCACAGATACGCAGTATTTT.

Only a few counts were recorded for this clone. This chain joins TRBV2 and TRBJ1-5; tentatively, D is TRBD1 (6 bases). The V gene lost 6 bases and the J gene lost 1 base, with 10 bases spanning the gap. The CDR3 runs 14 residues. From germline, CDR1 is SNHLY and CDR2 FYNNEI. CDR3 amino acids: CASRGDTSNQPQHF. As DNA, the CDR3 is TGTGCCAGCAGGGGGGACACGAGCAATCAGCCCCAGCATTTT.

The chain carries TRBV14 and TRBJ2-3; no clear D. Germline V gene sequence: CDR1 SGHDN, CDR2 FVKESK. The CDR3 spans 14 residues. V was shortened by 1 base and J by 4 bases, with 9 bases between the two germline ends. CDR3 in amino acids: CASSQARPPDTQYF. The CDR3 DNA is TGTGCCAGCAGCCAAGCTAGGCCCCCAGATACGCAGTATTTT.

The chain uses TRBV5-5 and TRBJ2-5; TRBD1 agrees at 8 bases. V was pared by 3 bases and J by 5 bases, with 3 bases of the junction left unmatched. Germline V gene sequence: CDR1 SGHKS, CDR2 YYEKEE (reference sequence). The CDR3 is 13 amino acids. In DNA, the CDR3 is TGTGCCAGCAGCTCAGGGGGCGGCGAGACCCAGTACTTC. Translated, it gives CASSSGGGETQYF.